The 26 T cell receptor beta chains below all came from one sample that was sequenced in a study of graft-versus-host responses after intestinal transplantation. Method: immunoSEQ multiplex PCR; TCRdb's copy keeps in-frame clones and lacks some. The sample includes 12,000 or so clones, 80% of them seen just once. Sequences were derived from PBMCs, sampled about 67 weeks after intestinal transplant. These receptors were taken from a human patient who received an intestinal transplant, so some T cells may come from the graft donor.

This chain joins TRBV11-2 and TRBJ2-1, with 11 bases lining up with TRBD2. The CDR3 is made up of 19 amino acids. Germline CDR1 and CDR2: SGHAT and FQNNGV. After removal of 5 bases from V and 0 bases from J, the junction contained 12 bases not matched to a gene. In nucleotides, the CDR3 is TGTGCCAGCAGCCCACGCCCAAGGCTAGCGGGAGGCTCCTACAATGAGCAGTTCTTC. This encodes CASSPRPRLAGGSYNEQFF.

This clone was seen more than once but under ten times. The rearrangement uses TRBV18 and TRBJ2-5, with D perhaps matching TRBD1 (5 bases). The CDR3 spans 16 residues. Germline CDR1 KGHSH, CDR2 LQKENI. Trimming cost V 1 base and J 2 bases, with 14 bases left between them. The CDR3 DNA reads TGTGCCAGCTCACCACGAAACCAGGGATTACAAGAGACCCAGTACTTC. Its protein product is CASSPRNQGLQETQYF.

This clone has only one observation. This rearrangement joins TRBV9 to TRBJ2-1, with unresolved D. Trimming left V 4 bases short and J 0 bases short, with 11 bases between. The germline V gene encodes CDR1 SGDLS and CDR2 YYNGEE. The CDR3 sequence is 15 residues long. In nucleotides, the CDR3 is TGTGCCAGCAGCTTCGACGGCCCCTCCTACAATGAGCAGTTCTTC. It specifies CASSFDGPSYNEQFF.

The chain recombines TRBV28 with TRBJ1-2, with D perhaps matching TRBD1 (6 bases). V lost 11 bases and J lost 2, with 27 bases in between. CDR1 is MDHEN and CDR2 is SYDVKM in the germline V gene. This CDR3 contains 17 residues. CDR3 protein: CARRGAGRGPLNYGYTF. The CDR3 DNA reads as TGTGCCCGCCGGGGGGCGGGGCGGGGCCCTCTAAACTATGGCTACACCTTC.

V and J are TRBV7-3 and TRBJ2-3; D is perhaps TRBD2 (5 bases). The CDR3 runs to 15 residues. The germline V gene has CDR1 SGHTA and CDR2 FQGTGA. V lost 2 bases, J lost 3 bases, and 12 bases lay in between. The CDR3 region is CASSLGFRGTDTQYF. The CDR3 DNA reads as TGTGCCAGCAGCTTAGGTTTCCGGGGTACAGATACGCAGTATTTT.

In the case of this clone: A read error may produce the germline difference seen at one junction end. V and J are TRBV7-2 and TRBJ1-6; 9 positions agree with TRBD1. The CDR3 sequence is 14 residues long. The germline V gene encodes CDR1 SGHTA and CDR2 FQGNSA. The DNA of the CDR3 is TGTGCCAACAGCTCGGACAGGGGTATTTCACCCCTCCACTTT. Amino acid sequence: CANSSDRGISPLHF.

V is TRBV6-5 and J is TRBJ1-4, with 7 bases lining up with TRBD1. In germline, CDR1 is MNHEY, CDR2 SVGAGI. This CDR3 contains 13 residues. Trimming removed 7 bases from V and 6 bases from J; junction bases left unmatched: 5. For the CDR3, the DNA is TGTGCCAGCAAGGGAGGGGGCGATGAAAAACTGTTTTTT. Translating it yields CASKGGGDEKLFF.

CDR3 coding DNA: TGTGCCAGCTTCCCTGAAAGGACGGACCAGAATGAGCAGTTCTTC. This codes for CASFPERTDQNEQFF. The chain employs TRBV6-5 and TRBJ2-1; D gene uncertain. The CDR3 spans 15 residues. Trimming cost V 8 bases and J 7 bases, with 21 bases left between them. Germline values: CDR1 MNHEY, CDR2 SVGAGI.

The genes are TRBV5-1 and TRBJ2-3, with a possible D match to TRBD2 (5 bases). The germline gives CDR1 SGHRS, CDR2 YFSETQ. The length of the CDR3 is 17 residues. V was clipped by 0 bases and J by 1 base, with 15 bases between them. DNA for the CDR3: TGCGCCAGCAGCTTGGCTCGTGCCTCCGGGGGCACAGATACGCAGTATTTT. It codes for CASSLARASGGTDTQYF.

In its sample, this clone was seen once. This chain uses TRBV10-3 with TRBJ2-5; perhaps TRBD2 as D (6 bases). The CDR3 consists of 16 residues. Germline V gene lookup returns CDR1 ENHRY and CDR2 SYGVKD. Trimming removed 5 bases from V and 2 bases from J, with 18 bases in between. CDR3 nucleotide sequence: TGTGCCATCAGTTCCCACGATAGCGGCGGGCAAGAGACCCAGTACTTC. It yields the protein CAISSHDSGGQETQYF.

This sequence joins TRBV5-1 and TRBJ2-1; D is perhaps TRBD1 (6 bases). CDR1 and CDR2 from the germline V gene are SGHRS and YFSETQ. The length of the CDR3 is 14 residues. Trimming shortened V by 7 bases and J by 7 bases, and 18 bases separated the two germline ends. The CDR3 is CASSKLTQGNEQFF. The DNA for the CDR3 is TGCGCCAGCTCAAAACTAACACAGGGAAATGAGCAGTTCTTC.

This rearrangement joins TRBV21-1 to TRBJ2-7; the table's D call of TRBD2 was not tested on the DNA. TRBV21-1 is deemed a pseudogene. This CDR3 contains 14 residues. DNA of the CDR3: TGTGCCAGCAGCGGAGGAAGGGTGGCCTACGAGCAGTACTTC. Translated, it gives CASSGGRVAYEQYF.

V is TRBV5-6 and J is TRBJ2-7, with 9 bases matching TRBD1. The V segment lost 4 bases and the J segment 5 bases; nucleotides outside the gene matches: 4. Germline loops: CDR1 SGHDT, CDR2 YYEEEE. CDR3 length equals 13 residues. DNA of the CDR3: TGTGCCAGCAGCCTCGACAGGGGGAACGAGCAGTACTTC. Translated, it gives CASSLDRGNEQYF.

This clone showed up just a few times. This rearrangement joins TRBV18 to TRBJ2-5; no firm D call. V lost 0 bases to trimming and J lost 7 bases, with 12 bases between them. Germline V CDR1 and CDR2: KGHSH, LQKENI. The CDR3 is 14 residues long. CDR3 amino acids: CASSPPGPRVTQYF. In DNA form, the CDR3 reads TGTGCCAGCTCACCACCAGGTCCCCGGGTGACCCAGTACTTC.

This clone was seen only a few times. The rearrangement joins TRBV4-2 to TRBJ1-6; the D is unclear. Trimming stripped 4 bases from V and 11 bases from J, with 12 bases between. This CDR3 is 13 amino acids long. Germline lookup yields CDR1 LGHNA and CDR2 YNFKEQ. The CDR3 DNA follows: TGTGCCAGCAGCCCCGGGATGAATCCACCCCTCCACTTT. It specifies CASSPGMNPPLHF.

The chain uses TRBV9 and TRBJ2-3; 9 bases align to TRBD2. Per germline, CDR1 SGDLS and CDR2 YYNGEE. CDR3 size: 15 residues. The V and J ends lost 0 bases and 3 bases, in that order; junction bases with no gene match: 2. CDR3 loop: CASSVALAGTDTQYF. The DNA of the CDR3 is TGTGCCAGCAGCGTAGCTCTAGCGGGAACAGATACGCAGTATTTT.

J is TRBJ2-1 and V is TRBV10-3; 12 positions agree with TRBD2. The germline V gene has CDR1 ENHRY and CDR2 SYGVKD. Trimming removed 6 bases from V and 4 bases from J; junction bases left unmatched: 4. This CDR3 contains 15 residues. CDR3 sequence reads: CAIRTSGSEYNEQFF. The CDR3 DNA sequence: TGTGCCATCAGGACTAGCGGGAGTGAATACAATGAGCAGTTCTTC.

The rearrangement uses TRBV30 and TRBJ2-7; no definite D call. Trimming cost V 1 base and J 6 bases, with 10 bases left between them. The CDR3 covers 12 residues. Germline loops: CDR1 GTSNPN, CDR2 SVGIG (reference sequence). CDR3 bases: TGTGCCTGGAGTGATAGAGTAAGCGAGCAGTACTTC. Residues: CAWSDRVSEQYF.

The chain is built from TRBV30 and TRBJ2-2; perhaps TRBD1 as D (5 bases). CDR3 length equals 13 residues. The germline CDR1 and CDR2 sequences are GTSNPN and SVGIG (reference sequence). Trimming removed 4 bases at V and 5 bases at J, with 11 bases between. The CDR3 DNA follows: TGTGCCTGGACAGGGTGGGTGACCGGGGAGCTGTTTTTT. As protein: CAWTGWVTGELFF.

The rearrangement links TRBV5-6 to TRBJ2-7; perhaps D is TRBD1 or TRBD2 (5 bases each). The V gene lost 4 bases and the J gene lost 3 bases, with 14 bases spanning the gap. CDR3 size: 14 residues. CDR1 and CDR2 (germline): SGHDT, YYEEEE. CDR3 in DNA: TGTGCCAGCAGCCTGAGGGGATCCCTCTACGAGCAGTACTTC. Translated, it gives CASSLRGSLYEQYF.

J is TRBJ1-5 and V is TRBV30, with D tentatively TRBD1 (6 bases). With 6 bases removed from V and 7 bases from J, the gap between germline ends came to 16 bases. The CDR3 runs 13 residues. Per the germline V gene, CDR1 is GTSNPN and CDR2 is SVGIG (reference sequence). Here the CDR3 DNA reads TGTGCCTGCGACAAGGGGGGGATCCAGCCCCAGCATTTT. It encodes CACDKGGIQPQHF.

V usage is TRBV6-5 and J usage is TRBJ2-3; D is perhaps TRBD1 or TRBD2 (5 bases each). The CDR3 length is 15 residues. V lost 5 bases, J lost 1 base, and 13 bases lay in between. In germline, CDR1 is MNHEY, CDR2 SVGAGI. The CDR3 region is CASSMALGGTDTQYF. The CDR3 DNA sequence: TGTGCCAGCAGTATGGCCCTGGGGGGCACAGATACGCAGTATTTT.

The chain is built from TRBV30 and TRBJ2-2; D is uncertain. Trimming cost V 0 bases and J 5 bases, with 1 base left between them. CDR1 is GTSNPN and CDR2 is SVGIG in the germline V gene (reference sequence). CDR3 length equals 11 residues. CDR3 sequence: CAWSVTGELFF. CDR3 sequence (DNA): TGTGCCTGGAGTGTAACCGGGGAGCTGTTTTTT.

This clone turned up a few times. The genes are TRBV6-7 and TRBJ2-7; TRBD1 aligns across 10 bases. Being an ORF, TRBV6-7 has a function that is uncertain. V lost 0 bases and J lost 5; bases outside the gene matches: 1. The CDR3 consists of 14 residues. CDR3 amino acids: CASSYSGTGDEQYF. CDR3 coding DNA: TGTGCCAGCAGTTACTCGGGGACAGGGGACGAGCAGTACTTC.

V gene TRBV4-1 combines with J gene TRBJ1-1, with D possibly being TRBD1 (6 bases). The CDR3 sequence is 16 residues long. Looked up from germline, CDR1 is MGHRA and CDR2 is YSYEKL. Between the trimmed V and J ends, which lost 1 base and 4 bases, there was a span of 16 bases. The CDR3 DNA sequence: TGCGCCAGCAGCCAAGTTCAGATGTCAGGGGCCACTGAAGCTTTCTTT. It encodes CASSQVQMSGATEAFF.

The CDR3 DNA follows: TGTGCAAGTCGACTCAGGGGAGAGACCCAAGAGACCCAGTACTTC. Translation gives CASRLRGETQETQYF. This rearrangement joins TRBV12-2 to TRBJ2-5; the D call TRBD1 from the table was never checked on the DNA. TRBV12-2 is annotated as a pseudogene. The CDR3 covers 15 residues.